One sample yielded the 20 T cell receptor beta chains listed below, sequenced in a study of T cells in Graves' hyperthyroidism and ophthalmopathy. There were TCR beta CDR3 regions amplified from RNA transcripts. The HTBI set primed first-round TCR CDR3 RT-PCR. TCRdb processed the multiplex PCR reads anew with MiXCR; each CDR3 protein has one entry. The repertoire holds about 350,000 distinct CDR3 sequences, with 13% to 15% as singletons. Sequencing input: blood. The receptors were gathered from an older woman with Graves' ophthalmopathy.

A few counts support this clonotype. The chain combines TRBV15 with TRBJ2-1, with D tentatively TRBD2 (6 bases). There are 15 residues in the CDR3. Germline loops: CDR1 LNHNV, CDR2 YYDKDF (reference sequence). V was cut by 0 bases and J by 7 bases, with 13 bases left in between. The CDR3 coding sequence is TGTGCCACCAGCAGAGATGGACTACGGGGAAATGAGCAGTTCTTC. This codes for CATSRDGLRGNEQFF.

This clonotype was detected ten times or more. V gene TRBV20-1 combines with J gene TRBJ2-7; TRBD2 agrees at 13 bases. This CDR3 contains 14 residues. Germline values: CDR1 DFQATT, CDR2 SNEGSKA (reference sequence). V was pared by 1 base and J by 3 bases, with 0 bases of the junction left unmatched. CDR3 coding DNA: TGCAGTGCTAGAGGACTAGCGGGAGGCTACGAGCAGTACTTC. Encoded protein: CSARGLAGGYEQYF.

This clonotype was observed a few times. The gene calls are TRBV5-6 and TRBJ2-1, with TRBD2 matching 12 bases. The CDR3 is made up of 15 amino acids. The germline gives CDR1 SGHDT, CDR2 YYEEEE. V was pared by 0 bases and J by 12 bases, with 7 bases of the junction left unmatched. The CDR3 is CASSLVPSGRVGQFF. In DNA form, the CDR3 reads TGTGCCAGCAGCTTGGTGCCTAGCGGGAGGGTCGGGCAGTTCTTC.

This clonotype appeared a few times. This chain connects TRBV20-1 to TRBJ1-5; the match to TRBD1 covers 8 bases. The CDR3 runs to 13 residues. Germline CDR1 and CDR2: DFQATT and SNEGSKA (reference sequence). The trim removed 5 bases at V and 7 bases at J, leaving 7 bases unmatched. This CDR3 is CSALDRAGQPQHF. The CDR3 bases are TGCAGTGCTTTGGACAGGGCGGGACAGCCCCAGCATTTT.

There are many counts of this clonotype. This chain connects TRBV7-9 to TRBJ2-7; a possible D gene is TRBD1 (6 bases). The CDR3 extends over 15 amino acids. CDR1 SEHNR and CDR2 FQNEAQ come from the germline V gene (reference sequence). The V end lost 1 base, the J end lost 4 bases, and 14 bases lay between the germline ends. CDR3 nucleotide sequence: TGTGCCAGCAGCTTAGAGGACAGATCACCTTACGAGCAGTACTTC. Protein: CASSLEDRSPYEQYF.

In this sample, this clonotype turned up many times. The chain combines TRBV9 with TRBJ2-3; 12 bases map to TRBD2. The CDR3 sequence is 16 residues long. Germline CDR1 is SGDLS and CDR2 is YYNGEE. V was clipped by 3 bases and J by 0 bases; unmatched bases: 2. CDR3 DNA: TGTGCCAGCAGCGCACTAGCGGGAGGAAGCACAGATACGCAGTATTTT. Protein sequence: CASSALAGGSTDTQYF. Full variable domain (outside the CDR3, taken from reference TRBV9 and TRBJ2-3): DSGVTQTPKHLITATGQRVTLRCSPRSGDLSVYWYQQSLDQGLQFLIQYYNGEERAKGNILERFSAQQFPDLHSELNLSSLELGDSALYFCASSALAGGSTDTQYFGPGTRLTVL.

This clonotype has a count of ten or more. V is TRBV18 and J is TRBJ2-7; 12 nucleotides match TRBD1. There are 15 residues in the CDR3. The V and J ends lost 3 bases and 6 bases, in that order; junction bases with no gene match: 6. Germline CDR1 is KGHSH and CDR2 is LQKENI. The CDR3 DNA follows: TGTGCCAGCTCACCGTCTGGGACAGGGGGCAGCGAGCAGTACTTC. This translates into CASSPSGTGGSEQYF.

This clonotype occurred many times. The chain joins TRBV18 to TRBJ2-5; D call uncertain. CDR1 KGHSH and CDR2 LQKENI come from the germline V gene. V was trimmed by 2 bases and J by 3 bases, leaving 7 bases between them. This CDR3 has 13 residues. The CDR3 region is CASSPEIEETQYF. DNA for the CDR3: TGTGCCAGCTCACCAGAGATCGAAGAGACCCAGTACTTC.

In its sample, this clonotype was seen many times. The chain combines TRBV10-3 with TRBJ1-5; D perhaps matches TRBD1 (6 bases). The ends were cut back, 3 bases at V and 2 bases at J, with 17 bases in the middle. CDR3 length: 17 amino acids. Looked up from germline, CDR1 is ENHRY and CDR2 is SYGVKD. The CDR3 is CAISDYPRGGGNQPQHF. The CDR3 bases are TGTGCCATCAGTGATTACCCTAGAGGGGGAGGCAATCAGCCCCAGCATTTT.

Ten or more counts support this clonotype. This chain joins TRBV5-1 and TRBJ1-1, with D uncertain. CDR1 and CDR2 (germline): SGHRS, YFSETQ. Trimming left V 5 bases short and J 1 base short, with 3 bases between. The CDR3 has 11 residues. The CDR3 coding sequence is TGCGCCAGCAGGTCGAACACTGAAGCTTTCTTT. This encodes CASRSNTEAFF. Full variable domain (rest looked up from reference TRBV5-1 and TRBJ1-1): KAGVTQTPRYLIKTRGQQVTLSCSPISGHRSVSWYQQTPGQGLQFLFEYFSETQRNKGNFPGRFSGRQFSNSRSEMNVSTLELGDSALYLCASRSNTEAFFGQGTRLTVV.

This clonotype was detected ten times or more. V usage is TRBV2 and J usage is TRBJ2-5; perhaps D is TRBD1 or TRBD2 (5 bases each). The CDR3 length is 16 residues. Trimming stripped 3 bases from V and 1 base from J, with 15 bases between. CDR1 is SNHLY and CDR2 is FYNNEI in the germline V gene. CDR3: CASSEVLGRSQETQYF. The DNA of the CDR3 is TGTGCCAGCAGTGAGGTTTTGGGACGATCCCAAGAGACCCAGTACTTC.

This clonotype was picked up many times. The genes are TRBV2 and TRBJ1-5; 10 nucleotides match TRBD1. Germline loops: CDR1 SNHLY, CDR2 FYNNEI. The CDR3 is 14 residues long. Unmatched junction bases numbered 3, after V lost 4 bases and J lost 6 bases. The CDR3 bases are TGTGCCAGCAGTGGGACAGGGGGAACTCAGCCCCAGCATTTT. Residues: CASSGTGGTQPQHF.

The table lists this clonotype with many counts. The CDR3 DNA reads TGCAGTGTTACACAGGGTACCGTCCAAGAGACCCAGTACTTC. This encodes CSVTQGTVQETQYF. The chain joins TRBV20-1 to TRBJ2-5, with D possibly being TRBD1 (6 bases). Trimming took 7 bases from V and 1 from J, leaving 16 bases between them. CDR3 length equals 14 residues. CDR1 and CDR2 from the germline V gene are DFQATT and SNEGSKA (reference sequence).

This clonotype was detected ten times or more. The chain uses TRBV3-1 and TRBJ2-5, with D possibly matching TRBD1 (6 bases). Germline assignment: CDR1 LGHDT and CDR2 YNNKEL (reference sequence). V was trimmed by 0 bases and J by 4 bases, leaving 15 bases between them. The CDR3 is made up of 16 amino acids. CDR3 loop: CASSQDEGRGAETQYF. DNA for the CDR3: TGTGCCAGCAGCCAAGACGAAGGCAGGGGAGCAGAGACCCAGTACTTC.

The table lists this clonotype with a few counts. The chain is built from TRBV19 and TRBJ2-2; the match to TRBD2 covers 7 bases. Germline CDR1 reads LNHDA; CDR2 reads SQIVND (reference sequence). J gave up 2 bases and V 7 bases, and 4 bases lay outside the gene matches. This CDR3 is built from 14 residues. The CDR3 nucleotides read TGTGCCAGTAAAGCGGGAAGAAACACCGGGGAGCTGTTTTTT. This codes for CASKAGRNTGELFF. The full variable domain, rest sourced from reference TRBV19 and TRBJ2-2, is DGGITQSPKYLFRKEGQNVTLSCEQNLNHDAMYWYRQDPGQGLRLIYYSQIVNDFQKGDIAEGYSVSREKKESFPLTVTSAQKNPTAFYLCASKAGRNTGELFFGEGSRLTVL.

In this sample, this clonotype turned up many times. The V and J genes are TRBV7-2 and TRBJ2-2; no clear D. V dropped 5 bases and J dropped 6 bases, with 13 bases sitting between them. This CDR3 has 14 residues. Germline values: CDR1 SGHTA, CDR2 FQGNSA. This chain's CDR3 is CASSIGTLSGELFF. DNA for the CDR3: TGTGCCAGCAGCATCGGCACTCTTTCCGGGGAGCTGTTTTTT.

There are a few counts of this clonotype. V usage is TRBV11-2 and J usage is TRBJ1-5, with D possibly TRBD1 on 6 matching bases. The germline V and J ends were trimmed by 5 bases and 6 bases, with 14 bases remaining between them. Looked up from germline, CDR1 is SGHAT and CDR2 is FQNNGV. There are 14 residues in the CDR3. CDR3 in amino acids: CASSLNGGPQPQHF. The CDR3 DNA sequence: TGTGCCAGCAGCCTGAACGGGGGGCCTCAGCCCCAGCATTTT.

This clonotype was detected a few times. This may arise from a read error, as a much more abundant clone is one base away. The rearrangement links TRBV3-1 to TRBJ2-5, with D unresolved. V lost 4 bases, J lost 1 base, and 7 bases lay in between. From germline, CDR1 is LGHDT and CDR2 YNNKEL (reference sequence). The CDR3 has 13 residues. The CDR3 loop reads CASSRARQETQYF. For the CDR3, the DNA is TGTGCCAGCAGCCGGGCCCGCCAAGAGACCCAGTACTTC.

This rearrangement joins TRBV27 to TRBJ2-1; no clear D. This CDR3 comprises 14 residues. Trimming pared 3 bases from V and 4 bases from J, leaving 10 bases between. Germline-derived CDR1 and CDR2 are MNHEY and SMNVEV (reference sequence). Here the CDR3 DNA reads TGTGCCAGCAGTTTGTACAGTCATTACAATGAGCAGTTCTTC. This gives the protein CASSLYSHYNEQFF.

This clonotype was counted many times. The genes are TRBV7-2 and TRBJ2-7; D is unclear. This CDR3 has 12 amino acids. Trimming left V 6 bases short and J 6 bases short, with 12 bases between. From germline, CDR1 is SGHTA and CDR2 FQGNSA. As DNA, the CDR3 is TGTGCCAGCAGTAACTTCGGGCGCGAGCAGTACTTC. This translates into CASSNFGREQYF.